Listed here is a single T cell receptor beta chain. Use of 60 Vbeta and 13 Jbeta primers characterized the PCR. TCRdb keeps only in-frame clones here, not all; method: immunoSEQ multiplex PCR. The sample consists of roughly 200,000 clones, approximately 80% of them appearing once. The data were taken from a study of cytomegalovirus exposure and HLA in healthy donors. The sequenced sample consisted of PBMCs. The sequence was collected from a boy between 10 and 17 years old in good health and CMV-seronegative.

The CDR3, as DNA: TGTGCCAGCAGTTTTTTGGGGGAGGCCGACAATGAGCAGTTCTTC. Translating it yields CASSFLGEADNEQFF. This chain joins TRBV27 and TRBJ2-1, with D possibly matching TRBD2 (6 bases). The CDR3 has 15 amino acids. Germline assignment: CDR1 MNHEY and CDR2 SMNVEV (reference sequence). The V gene lost 3 bases and the J gene lost 5 bases, with 14 bases spanning the gap.